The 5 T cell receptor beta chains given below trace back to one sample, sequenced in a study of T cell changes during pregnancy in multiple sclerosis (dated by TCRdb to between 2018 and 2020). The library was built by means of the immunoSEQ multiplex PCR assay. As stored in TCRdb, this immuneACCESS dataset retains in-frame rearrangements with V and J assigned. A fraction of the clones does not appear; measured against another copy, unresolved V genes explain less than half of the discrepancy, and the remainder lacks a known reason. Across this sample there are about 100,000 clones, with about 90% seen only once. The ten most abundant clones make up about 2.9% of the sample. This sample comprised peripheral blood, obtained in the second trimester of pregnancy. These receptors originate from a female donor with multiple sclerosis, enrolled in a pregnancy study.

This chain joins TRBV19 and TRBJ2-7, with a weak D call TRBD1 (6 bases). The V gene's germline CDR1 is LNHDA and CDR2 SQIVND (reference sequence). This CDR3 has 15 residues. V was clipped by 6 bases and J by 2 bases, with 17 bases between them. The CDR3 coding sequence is TGTGCCAGTAGCCCCAATGGGGCAGGGGCCTACGAGCAGTACTTC. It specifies CASSPNGAGAYEQYF.

CDR3 in amino acids: CASSEVPGNTEAFF. For the CDR3, the DNA is TGTGCCAGCAGTGAAGTTCCGGGGAACACTGAAGCTTTCTTT. The genes are TRBV6-1 and TRBJ1-1; D gene ambiguous. The CDR3 has 14 residues. CDR1 MNHNS and CDR2 SASEGT come from the germline V gene. The V and J ends lost 1 base and 1 base respectively, with 7 bases between them.

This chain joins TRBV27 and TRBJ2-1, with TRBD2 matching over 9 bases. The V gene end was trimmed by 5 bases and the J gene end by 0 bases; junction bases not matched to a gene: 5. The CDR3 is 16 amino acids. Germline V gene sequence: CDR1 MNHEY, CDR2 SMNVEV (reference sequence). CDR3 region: CASSRGSGSSYNEQFF. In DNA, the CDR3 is TGTGCCAGCAGTAGAGGTAGCGGGAGCTCCTACAATGAGCAGTTCTTC.

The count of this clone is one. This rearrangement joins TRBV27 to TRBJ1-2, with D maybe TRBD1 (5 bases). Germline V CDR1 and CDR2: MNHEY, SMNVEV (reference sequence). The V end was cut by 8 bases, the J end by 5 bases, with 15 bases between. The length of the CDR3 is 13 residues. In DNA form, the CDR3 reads TGTGCCAGCGGGGGGTCCATCGGATATGGCTACACCTTC. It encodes CASGGSIGYGYTF.

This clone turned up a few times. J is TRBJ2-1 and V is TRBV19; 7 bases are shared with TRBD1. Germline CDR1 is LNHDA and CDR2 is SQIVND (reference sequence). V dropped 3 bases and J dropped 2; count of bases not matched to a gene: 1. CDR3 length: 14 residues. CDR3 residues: CASSIGTAYNEQFF. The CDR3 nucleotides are TGTGCCAGTAGTATTGGGACAGCCTACAATGAGCAGTTCTTC.